The TCR beta chain under discussion was sequenced for a study of cytomegalovirus exposure and HLA in healthy donors. Study as a whole: The same platform was used for the roughly 130 validation repertoires and the roughly 720 first-cohort repertoires, a later analysis reported. Study-wide results and caveats: The listing of fewer than 200 TCR beta chains classed them as cytomegalovirus-associated. The tendency of first-cohort TCR clusters to co-occur in the 110 or so validation repertoires emerged from a later analysis.

Separation from the roughly 670-subject first cohort characterized the roughly 120-subject validation cohort, to which the donors belonged. Some clones are missing from TCRdb's copy, which holds only in-frame ones; the method was immunoSEQ multiplex PCR. The table has 250,000 to 350,000 clones, roughly 86% seen once; the top ten hold around 0.88%. Germline V CDR1 and CDR2: SNHLY, FYNNEI. The CDR3 runs 16 residues. J was trimmed by 8 bases and V by 5 bases; bases with no gene match: 9. As to this clone: Its matching antigen is unknown.

The V gene is TRBV2, the J gene TRBJ2-1; 13 nucleotides line up with TRBD2. The specimen was PBMCs. This TCR was sampled from a man aged 30 to 39 in good health and CMV-seronegative. In DNA, the CDR3 is TGTGCCAGCAGTTACCAACTAGCGGGGGGGCGGGATGAGCAGTTCTTC. This sequence encodes CASSYQLAGGRDEQFF.